This T cell receptor (beta chain) was retrieved from a study of blood T cell repertoires in COVID-19. The germline V gene has CDR1 SGHRS and CDR2 YFSETQ. The length of the CDR3 is 15 residues. V gave up 4 bases and J gave up 3 bases; unmatched junction bases: 8. Profiled with immunoSEQ multiplex PCR; TCRdb holds only in-frame clones, not every one. The sample consists of 300,000 or so clones, 91% of them appearing once. This clone came up once. The sample consisted of peripheral blood. This receptor was identified in a woman in her twenties or thirties with COVID-19, enrolled during active disease. This chain connects TRBV5-1 to TRBJ2-7, with TRBD2 matching 9 bases. DNA of the CDR3: TGCGCCAGCAGCGCAGGGACTAGCCAGGTCTACGAGCAGTACTTC. Protein: CASSAGTSQVYEQYF.